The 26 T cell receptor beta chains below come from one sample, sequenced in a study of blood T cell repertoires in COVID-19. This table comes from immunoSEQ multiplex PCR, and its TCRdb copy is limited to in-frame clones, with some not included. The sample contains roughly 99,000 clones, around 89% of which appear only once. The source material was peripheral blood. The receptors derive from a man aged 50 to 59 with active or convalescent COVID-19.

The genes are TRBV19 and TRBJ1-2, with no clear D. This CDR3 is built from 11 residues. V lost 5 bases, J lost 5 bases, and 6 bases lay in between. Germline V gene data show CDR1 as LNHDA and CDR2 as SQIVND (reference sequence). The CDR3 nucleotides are TGTGCCAGTAGTCCCGGGTATGGCTACACCTTC. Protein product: CASSPGYGYTF.

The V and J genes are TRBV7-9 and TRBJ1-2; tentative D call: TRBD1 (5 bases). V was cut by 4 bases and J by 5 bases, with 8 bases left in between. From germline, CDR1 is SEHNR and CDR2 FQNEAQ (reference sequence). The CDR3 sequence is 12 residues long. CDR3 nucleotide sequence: TGTGCCAGCAGCTCGGGGACTTATGGCTACACCTTC. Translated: CASSSGTYGYTF.

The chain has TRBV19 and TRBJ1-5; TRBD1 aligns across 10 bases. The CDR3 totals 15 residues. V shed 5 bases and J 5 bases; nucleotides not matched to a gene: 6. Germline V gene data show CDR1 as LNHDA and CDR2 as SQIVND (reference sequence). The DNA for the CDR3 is TGTGCCAGTAGTCCCCGACAGGGGGCAGATCAGCCCCAGCATTTT. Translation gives CASSPRQGADQPQHF.

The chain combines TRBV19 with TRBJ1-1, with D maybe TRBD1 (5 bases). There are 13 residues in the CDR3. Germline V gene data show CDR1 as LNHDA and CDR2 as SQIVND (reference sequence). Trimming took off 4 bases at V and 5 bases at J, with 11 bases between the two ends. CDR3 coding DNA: TGTGCCAGTAGTACTTCAGGGAGGACTGAAGCTTTCTTT. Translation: CASSTSGRTEAFF.

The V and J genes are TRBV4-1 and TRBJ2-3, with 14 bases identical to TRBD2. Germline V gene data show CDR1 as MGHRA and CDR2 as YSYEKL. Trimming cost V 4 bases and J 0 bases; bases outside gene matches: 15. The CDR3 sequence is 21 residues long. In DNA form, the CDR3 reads TGCGCCAGCAGCCCTACCCCCGGGACTAGCGGGAGACGACCTAGCACAGATACGCAGTATTTT. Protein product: CASSPTPGTSGRRPSTDTQYF.

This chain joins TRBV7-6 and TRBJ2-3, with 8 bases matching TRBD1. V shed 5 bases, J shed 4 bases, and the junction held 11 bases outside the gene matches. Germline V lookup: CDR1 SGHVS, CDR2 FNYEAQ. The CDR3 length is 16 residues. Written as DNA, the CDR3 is TGTGCCAGCAGCCCCGAGACAGGGGCCCCCGCAGATACGCAGTATTTT. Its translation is CASSPETGAPADTQYF.

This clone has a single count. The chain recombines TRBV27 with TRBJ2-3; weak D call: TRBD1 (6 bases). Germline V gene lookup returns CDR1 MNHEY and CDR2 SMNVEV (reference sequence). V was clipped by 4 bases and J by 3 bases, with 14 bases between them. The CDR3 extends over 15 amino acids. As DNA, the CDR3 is TGTGCCAGCAGTTGGTCCCAGGGGATTACAGATACGCAGTATTTT. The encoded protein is CASSWSQGITDTQYF.

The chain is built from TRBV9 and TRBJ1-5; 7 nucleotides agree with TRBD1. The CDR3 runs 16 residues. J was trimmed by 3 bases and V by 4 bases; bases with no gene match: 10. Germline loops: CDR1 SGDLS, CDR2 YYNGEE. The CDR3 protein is CASSPGGRGANQPQHF. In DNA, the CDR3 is TGTGCCAGCAGCCCAGGGGGTAGGGGGGCCAATCAGCCCCAGCATTTT. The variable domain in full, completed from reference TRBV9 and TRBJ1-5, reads DSGVTQTPKHLITATGQRVTLRCSPRSGDLSVYWYQQSLDQGLQFLIQYYNGEERAKGNILERFSAQQFPDLHSELNLSSLELGDSALYFCASSPGGRGANQPQHFGDGTRLSIL.

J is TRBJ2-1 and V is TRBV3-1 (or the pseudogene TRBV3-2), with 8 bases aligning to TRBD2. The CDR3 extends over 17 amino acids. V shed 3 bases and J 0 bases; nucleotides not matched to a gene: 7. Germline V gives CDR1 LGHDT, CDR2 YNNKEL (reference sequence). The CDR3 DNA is TGTGCCAGCAGCCATGAAATAGCGGGGCACTCCTACAATGAGCAGTTCTTC. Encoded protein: CASSHEIAGHSYNEQFF.

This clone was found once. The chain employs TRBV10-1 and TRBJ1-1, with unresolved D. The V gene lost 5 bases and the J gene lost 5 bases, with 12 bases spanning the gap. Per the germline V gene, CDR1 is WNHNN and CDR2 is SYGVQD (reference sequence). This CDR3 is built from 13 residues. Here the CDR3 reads CASSFGRETEAFF. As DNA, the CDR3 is TGCGCCAGCAGTTTCGGTAGAGAGACTGAAGCTTTCTTT.

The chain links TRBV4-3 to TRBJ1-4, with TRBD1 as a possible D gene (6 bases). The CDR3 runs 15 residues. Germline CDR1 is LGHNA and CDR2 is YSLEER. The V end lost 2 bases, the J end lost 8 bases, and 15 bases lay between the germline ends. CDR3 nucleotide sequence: TGCGCCAGCAGCCAACAGGCAGGGACACCCGAAAAACTGTTTTTT. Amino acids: CASSQQAGTPEKLFF.

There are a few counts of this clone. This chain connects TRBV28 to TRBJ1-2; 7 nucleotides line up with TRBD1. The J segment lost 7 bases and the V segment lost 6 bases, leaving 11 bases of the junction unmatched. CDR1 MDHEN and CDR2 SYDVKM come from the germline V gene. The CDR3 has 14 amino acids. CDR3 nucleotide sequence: TGTGCCAGCAGCAGACAGGGTGGCGATGTTGGCTACACCTTC. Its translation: CASSRQGGDVGYTF.

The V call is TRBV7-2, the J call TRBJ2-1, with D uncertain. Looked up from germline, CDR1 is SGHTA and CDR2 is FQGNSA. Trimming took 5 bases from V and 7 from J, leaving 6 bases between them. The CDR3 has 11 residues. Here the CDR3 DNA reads TGTGCCAGCAGCCTGAGGAATGAGCAGTTCTTC. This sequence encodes CASSLRNEQFF. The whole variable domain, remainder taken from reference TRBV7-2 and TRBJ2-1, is GAGVSQSPSNKVTEKGKDVELRCDPISGHTALYWYRQSLGQGLEFLIYFQGNSAPDKSGLPSDRFSAERTGGSVSTLTIQRTQQEDSAVYLCASSLRNEQFFGPGTRLTVL.

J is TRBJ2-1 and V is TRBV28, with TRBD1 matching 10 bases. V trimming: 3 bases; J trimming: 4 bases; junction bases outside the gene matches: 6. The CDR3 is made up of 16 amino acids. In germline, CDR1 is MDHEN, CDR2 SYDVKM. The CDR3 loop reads CASSFSGTGVYNEQFF. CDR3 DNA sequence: TGTGCCAGCAGTTTTTCCGGGACAGGGGTATACAATGAGCAGTTCTTC.

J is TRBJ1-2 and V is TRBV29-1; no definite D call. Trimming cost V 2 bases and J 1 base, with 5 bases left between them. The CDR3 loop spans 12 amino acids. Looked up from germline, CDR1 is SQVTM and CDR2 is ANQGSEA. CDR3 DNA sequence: TGCAGCGTTGAACCTTTTAACTATGGCTACACCTTC. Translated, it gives CSVEPFNYGYTF.

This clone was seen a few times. CDR3 sequence: CASNRGTEAFF. CDR3 sequence (DNA): TGCGCCAGCAACAGGGGTACTGAAGCTTTCTTT. V gene TRBV5-1 combines with J gene TRBJ1-1; 7 bases agree with TRBD1. Germline V gives CDR1 SGHRS, CDR2 YFSETQ. Trimming cost V 6 bases and J 5 bases; bases outside gene matches: 1. The CDR3 sequence is 11 residues long.

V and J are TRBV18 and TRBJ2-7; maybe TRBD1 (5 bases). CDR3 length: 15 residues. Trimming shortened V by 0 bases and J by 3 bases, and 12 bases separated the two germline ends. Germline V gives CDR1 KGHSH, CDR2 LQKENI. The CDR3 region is CASSPPRSQGYEQYF. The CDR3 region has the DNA TGTGCCAGCTCACCACCGCGGAGCCAGGGCTACGAGCAGTACTTC.

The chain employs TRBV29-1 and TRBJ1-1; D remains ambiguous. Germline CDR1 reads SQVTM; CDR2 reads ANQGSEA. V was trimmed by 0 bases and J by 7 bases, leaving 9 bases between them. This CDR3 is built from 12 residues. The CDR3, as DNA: TGCAGCGTTGAAGATCTCTCGGGTGAAGCTTTCTTT. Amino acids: CSVEDLSGEAFF.

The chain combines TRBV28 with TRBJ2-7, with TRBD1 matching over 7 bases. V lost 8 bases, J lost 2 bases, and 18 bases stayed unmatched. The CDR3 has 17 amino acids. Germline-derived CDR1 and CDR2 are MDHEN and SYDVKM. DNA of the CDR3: TGTGCCAGCTGTCAACAGGGGACCCCCTCCTGGCCCTACGAGCAGTACTTC. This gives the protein CASCQQGTPSWPYEQYF.

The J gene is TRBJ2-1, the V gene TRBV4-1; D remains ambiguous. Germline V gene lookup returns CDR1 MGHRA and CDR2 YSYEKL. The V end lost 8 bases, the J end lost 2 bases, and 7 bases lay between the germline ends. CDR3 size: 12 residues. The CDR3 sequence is CASGSAYNEQFF. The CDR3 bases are TGCGCCAGCGGCTCCGCCTACAATGAGCAGTTCTTC.

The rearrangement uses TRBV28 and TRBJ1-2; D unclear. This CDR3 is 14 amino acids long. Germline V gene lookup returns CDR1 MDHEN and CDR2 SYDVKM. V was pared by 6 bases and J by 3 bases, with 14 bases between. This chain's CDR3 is CASSPASLDYGYTF. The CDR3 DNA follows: TGTGCCAGCAGCCCTGCGTCCCTGGACTATGGCTACACCTTC.

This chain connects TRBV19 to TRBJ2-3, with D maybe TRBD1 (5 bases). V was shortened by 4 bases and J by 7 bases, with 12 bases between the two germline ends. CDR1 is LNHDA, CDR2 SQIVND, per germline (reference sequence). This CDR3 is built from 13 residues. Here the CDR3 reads CASSTQGHYTQYF. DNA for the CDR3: TGTGCCAGTAGTACCCAGGGCCATTATACGCAGTATTTT.

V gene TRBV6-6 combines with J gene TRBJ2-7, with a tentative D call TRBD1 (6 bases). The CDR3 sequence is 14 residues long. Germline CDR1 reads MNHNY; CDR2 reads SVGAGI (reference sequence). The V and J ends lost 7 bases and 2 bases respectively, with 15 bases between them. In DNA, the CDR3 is TGTGCCAGCAAACAGGGAGTTACGACCTACGAGCAGTACTTC. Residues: CASKQGVTTYEQYF.

The CDR3 protein is CATSRDLGHEAFF. In nucleotides, the CDR3 is TGTGCCACCAGCAGAGATTTGGGGCATGAAGCTTTCTTT. The rearrangement joins TRBV15 to TRBJ1-1, with D possibly matching TRBD1 (5 bases). From germline, CDR1 is LNHNV and CDR2 YYDKDF (reference sequence). Between the trimmed V and J ends, which lost 0 bases and 7 bases, there was a span of 9 bases. CDR3 length equals 13 residues.

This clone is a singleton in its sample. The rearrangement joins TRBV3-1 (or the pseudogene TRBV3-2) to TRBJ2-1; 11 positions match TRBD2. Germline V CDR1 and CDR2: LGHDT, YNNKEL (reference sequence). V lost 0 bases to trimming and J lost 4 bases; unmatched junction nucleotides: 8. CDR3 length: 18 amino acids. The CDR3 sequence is CASSQDGTSGRWYNEQFF. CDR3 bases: TGTGCCAGCAGCCAAGATGGAACTAGCGGGAGATGGTACAATGAGCAGTTCTTC.

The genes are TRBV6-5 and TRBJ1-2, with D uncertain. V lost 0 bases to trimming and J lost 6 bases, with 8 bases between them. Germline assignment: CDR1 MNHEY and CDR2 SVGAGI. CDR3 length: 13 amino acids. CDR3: CASSYSSGHGYTF. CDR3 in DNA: TGTGCCAGCAGTTACTCGAGCGGGCATGGCTACACCTTC.